This T cell receptor (beta chain) is drawn from a study of T cells in Graves' hyperthyroidism and ophthalmopathy. Study-wide findings and caveats: The majority of expanded thyroid clonotypes above 0.001 also appeared in blood.

There were TCR beta CDR3 regions amplified from RNA transcripts. First-round RT-PCR of the TCR CDR3 relied on the HTBI primer set. Each CDR3 protein is one row after TCRdb ran MiXCR on the multiplex PCR reads. The sample yields 300,000 to 400,000 distinct CDR3 sequences, about 18% seen once. The CDR3 consists of 15 residues. V lost 6 bases and J lost 6; bases outside the gene matches: 8. CDR1 is MNHNS and CDR2 is SASEGT in the germline V gene. In this sample, this clonotype turned up many times. The antigen remains undetermined. The receptor's source is a woman in her 50s with Graves' hyperthyroidism. Sequenced sample: blood. The chain is built from TRBV6-1 and TRBJ2-3, with 11 bases lining up with TRBD2. The CDR3 spells CASRALAGGEDTQYF. The CDR3 region has the DNA TGTGCCAGCAGAGCTCTAGCGGGGGGCGAGGATACGCAGTATTTT.